The rows below give T cell receptor beta chains drawn from one sample of a study of T cell responses to AZD1222 COVID-19 vaccine. The data were produced by immunoSEQ multiplex PCR, yet TCRdb's version contains in-frame clones alone and is incomplete. The data show around 100,000 clones, with approximately 87% seen just once and less than 20% held by the top ten. Sequencing used peripheral blood, obtained on day 0 of AZD1222 vaccination. The receptors were gathered from an adult in good health. CDR3s include the opening cysteine and the closing phenylalanine or tryptophan.

j_call v_call cdr3_aa
TRBJ1-1 TRBV5-8 CASSFDYGTAMNTEAFF
TRBJ2-7 TRBV15 CATSRDGNIYEQYF
TRBJ2-1 TRBV7-3 CASSLNRNEQFF
TRBJ1-3 TRBV5-1 CASSLASGNTIYF
TRBJ2-1 TRBV14 CASSHRDTNEQFF
TRBJ1-1 TRBV7-9 CASSLVGSTEAFF
TRBJ1-5 TRBV10-3 CAISAQGGNQPQHF
TRBJ1-1 TRBV9 CASSVSAGTEAFF
TRBJ1-2 TRBV5-6 CASSLWRGLDGYTF
TRBJ2-1 TRBV27 CASSALGTEQFF
TRBJ2-3 TRBV27 CASSQGLAGATQYF
TRBJ1-2 TRBV3-1/TRBV3-2 CASSQGWVASYGYTF
TRBJ2-6 TRBV7-9 CASTRRPSGGPLKVSGANVLTF
TRBJ2-6 TRBV6-6 CASSYGGSGANVLTF
TRBJ2-1 TRBV5-6 CASRRRVLAGSYNEQFF
TRBJ2-1 TRBV25-1 CASRLADEQFF
TRBJ1-1 TRBV19 CASTLGVGNTEAFF
TRBJ1-4 TRBV28 CASLLNEKLFF
TRBJ2-7 TRBV7-2 CASSLGQPYEQYF
TRBJ1-2 TRBV28 CASSLRAFYGYTF